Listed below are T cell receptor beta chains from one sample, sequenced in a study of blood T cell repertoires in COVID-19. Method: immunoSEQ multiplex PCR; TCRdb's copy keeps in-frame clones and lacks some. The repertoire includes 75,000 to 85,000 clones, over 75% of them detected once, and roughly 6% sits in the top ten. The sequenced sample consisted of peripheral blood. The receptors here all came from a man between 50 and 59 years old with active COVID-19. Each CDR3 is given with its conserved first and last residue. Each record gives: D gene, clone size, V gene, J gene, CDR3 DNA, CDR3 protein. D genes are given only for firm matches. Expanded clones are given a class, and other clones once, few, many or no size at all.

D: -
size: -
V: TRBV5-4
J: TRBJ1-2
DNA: TGTGCCAGCAGCTTAACCGGGAGGAGGAAAGAGTTCTACACCTTC
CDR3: CASSLTGRRKEFYTF

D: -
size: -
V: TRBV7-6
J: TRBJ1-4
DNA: TGTGCCAGCAGCTTAGAGGAGGGCCTGGGTGAAAAACTGTTTTTT
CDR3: CASSLEEGLGEKLFF

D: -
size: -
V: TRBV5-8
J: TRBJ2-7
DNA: TGTGCCAGCAGCCTCGGACAGGAGCAGTACTTC
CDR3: CASSLGQEQYF

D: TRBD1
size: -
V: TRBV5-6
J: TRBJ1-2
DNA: TGTGCCAGCAGCTTGGCGGGGGACAGCTTTGGCTATGGCTACACCTTC
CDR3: CASSLAGDSFGYGYTF

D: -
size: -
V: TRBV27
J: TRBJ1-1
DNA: TGTGCCAGCAGACGGGGAGGCTGGCAGCATAACACTGAAGCTTTCTTT
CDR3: CASRRGGWQHNTEAFF

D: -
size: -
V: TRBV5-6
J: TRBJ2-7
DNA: TGTGCCAGCAGCTTGTCTTGGCAGGGGTTCTACGAGCAGTACTTC
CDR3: CASSLSWQGFYEQYF

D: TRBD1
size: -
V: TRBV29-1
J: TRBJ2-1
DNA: TGCAGCGCGGATCCAGGACAGGGGGCCTACAATGAGCAGTTCTTC
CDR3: CSADPGQGAYNEQFF

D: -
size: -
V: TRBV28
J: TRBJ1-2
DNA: TGTGCCAGCAGTTTCCCGCCGGGTCCCAAAAACACATATGGCTACACCTTC
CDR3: CASSFPPGPKNTYGYTF

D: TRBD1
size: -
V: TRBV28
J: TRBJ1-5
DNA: TGTGCCAGCAGTTTAGGGCATGGGACAGGGGGAAGGAGCAATCAGCCCCAGCATTTT
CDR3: CASSLGHGTGGRSNQPQHF

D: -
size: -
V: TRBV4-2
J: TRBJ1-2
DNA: TGTGCCAGCAGCCAAGACACAGGGACTAACTATGGCTACACCTTC
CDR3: CASSQDTGTNYGYTF

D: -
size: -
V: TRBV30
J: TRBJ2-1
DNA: TGTGCCTGGAGACGACAGGTAATCGGTGAGCAGTTCTTC
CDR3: CAWRRQVIGEQFF

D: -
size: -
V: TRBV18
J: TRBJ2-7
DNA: TGTGCCAGCTCGCGGGAATACGAGCAGTACTTC
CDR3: CASSREYEQYF

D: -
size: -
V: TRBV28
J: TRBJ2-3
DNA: TGTGCCAGCAGTTTTCGGGGTAGCACAGATACGCAGTATTTT
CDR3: CASSFRGSTDTQYF

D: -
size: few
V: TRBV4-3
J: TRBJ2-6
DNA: TGCGCCAGCAGCCAAGATCTTGGAGAGGCCAACGTCCTGACTTTC
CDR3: CASSQDLGEANVLTF

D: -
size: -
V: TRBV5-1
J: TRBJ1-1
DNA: TGCGCCAGCAGTCCGAACACGGGAGGAACTGAAGCTTTCTTT
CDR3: CASSPNTGGTEAFF

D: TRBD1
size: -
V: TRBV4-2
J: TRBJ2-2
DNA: TGTGCCAGCAGCCAAGATGACGGACAGGGTCACACCGGGGAGCTGTTTTTT
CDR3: CASSQDDGQGHTGELFF